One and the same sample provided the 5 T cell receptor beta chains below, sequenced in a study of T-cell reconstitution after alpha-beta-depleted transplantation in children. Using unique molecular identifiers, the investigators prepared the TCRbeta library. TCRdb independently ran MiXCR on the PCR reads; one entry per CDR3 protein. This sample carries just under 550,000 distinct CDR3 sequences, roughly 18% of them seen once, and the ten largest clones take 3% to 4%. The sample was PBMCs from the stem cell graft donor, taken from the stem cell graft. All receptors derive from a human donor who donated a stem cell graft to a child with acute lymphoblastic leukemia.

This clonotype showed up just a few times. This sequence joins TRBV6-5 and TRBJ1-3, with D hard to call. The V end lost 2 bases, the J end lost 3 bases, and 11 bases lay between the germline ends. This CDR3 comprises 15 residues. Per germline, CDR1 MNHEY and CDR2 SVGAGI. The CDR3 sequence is CASSYDWADGNTIYF. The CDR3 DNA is TGTGCCAGCAGTTACGATTGGGCAGATGGAAACACCATATATTTT.

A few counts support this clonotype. The CDR3 DNA follows: TGTGCCAGCAGCTTCAGGTACGGGAACACTGAAGCTTTCTTT. Translated: CASSFRYGNTEAFF. The rearrangement joins TRBV7-9 to TRBJ1-1, with D unclear. Germline assignment: CDR1 SEHNR and CDR2 FQNEAQ (reference sequence). V was clipped by 3 bases and J by 1 base, with 9 bases between them. The CDR3 spans 14 residues.

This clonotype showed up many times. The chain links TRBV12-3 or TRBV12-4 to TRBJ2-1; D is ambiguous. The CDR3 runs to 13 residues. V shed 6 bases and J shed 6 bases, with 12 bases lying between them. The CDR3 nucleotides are TGTGCCAGCAGCCGTTCAACGGGCAATGAGCAGTTCTTC. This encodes CASSRSTGNEQFF.

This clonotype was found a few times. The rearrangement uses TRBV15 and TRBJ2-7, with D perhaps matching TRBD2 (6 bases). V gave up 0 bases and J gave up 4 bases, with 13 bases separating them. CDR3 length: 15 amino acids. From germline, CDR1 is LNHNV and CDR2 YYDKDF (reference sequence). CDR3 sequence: CATSRDISAGYEQYF. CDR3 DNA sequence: TGTGCCACCAGCAGAGATATTAGCGCGGGGTACGAGCAGTACTTC.

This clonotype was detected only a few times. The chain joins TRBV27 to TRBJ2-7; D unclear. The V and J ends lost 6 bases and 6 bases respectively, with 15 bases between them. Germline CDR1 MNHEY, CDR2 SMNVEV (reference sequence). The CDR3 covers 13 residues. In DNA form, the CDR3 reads TGTGCCAGCAGATGGACGGGTTGGGCCGAGCAGTACTTC. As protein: CASRWTGWAEQYF.